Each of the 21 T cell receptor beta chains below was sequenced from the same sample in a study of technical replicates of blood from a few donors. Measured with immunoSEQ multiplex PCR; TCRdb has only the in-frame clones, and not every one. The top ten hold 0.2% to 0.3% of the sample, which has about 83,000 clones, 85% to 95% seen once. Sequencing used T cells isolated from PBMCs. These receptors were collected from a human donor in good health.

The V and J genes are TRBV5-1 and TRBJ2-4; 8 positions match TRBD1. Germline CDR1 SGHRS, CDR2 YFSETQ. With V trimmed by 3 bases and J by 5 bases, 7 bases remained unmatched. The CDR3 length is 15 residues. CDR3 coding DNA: TGCGCCAGCAGCTCCTTAGACAGGGGCGAAAACATTCAGTACTTC. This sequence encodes CASSSLDRGENIQYF.

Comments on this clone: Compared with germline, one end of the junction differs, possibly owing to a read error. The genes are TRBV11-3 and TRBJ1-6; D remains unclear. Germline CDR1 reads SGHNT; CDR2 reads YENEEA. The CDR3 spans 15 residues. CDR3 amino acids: CASRLATPGASPLHF. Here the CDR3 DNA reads TGTGCCAGCAGGTTAGCAACGCCAGGTGCTTCACCCCTCCACTTT.

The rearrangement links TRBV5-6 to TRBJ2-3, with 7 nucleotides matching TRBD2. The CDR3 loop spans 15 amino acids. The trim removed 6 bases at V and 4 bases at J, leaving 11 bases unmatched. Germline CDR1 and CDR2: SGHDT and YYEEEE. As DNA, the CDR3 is TGTGCCAGCACCCCGCGGGGGACCCTGCCAGATACGCAGTATTTT. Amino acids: CASTPRGTLPDTQYF.

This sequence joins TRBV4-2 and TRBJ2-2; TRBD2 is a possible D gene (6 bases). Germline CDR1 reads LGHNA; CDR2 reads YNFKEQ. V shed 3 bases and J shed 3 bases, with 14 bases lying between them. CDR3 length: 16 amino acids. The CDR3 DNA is TGTGCCAGCAGCCAGCCACAACTAGCTGACACCGGGGAGCTGTTTTTT. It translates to CASSQPQLADTGELFF.

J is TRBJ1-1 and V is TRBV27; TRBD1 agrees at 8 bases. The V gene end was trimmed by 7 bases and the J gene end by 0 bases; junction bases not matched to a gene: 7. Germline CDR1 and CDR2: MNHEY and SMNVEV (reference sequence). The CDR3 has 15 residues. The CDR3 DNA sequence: TGTGCCAGCATATACAGGGGGGGCATGAACACTGAAGCTTTCTTT. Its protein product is CASIYRGGMNTEAFF.

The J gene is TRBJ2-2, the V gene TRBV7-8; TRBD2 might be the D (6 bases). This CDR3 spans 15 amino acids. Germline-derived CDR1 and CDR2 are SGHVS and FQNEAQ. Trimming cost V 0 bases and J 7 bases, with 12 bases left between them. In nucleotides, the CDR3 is TGTGCCAGCAGCTTAGCGTGGCAGGGAGGCGGGGAGCTGTTTTTT. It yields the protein CASSLAWQGGGELFF.

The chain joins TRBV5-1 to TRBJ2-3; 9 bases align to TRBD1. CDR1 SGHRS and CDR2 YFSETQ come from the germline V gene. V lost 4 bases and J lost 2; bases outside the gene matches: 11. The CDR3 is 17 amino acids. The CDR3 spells CASSTAGQGTYTDTQYF. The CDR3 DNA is TGCGCCAGCAGCACCGCGGGACAGGGAACTTACACAGATACGCAGTATTTT.

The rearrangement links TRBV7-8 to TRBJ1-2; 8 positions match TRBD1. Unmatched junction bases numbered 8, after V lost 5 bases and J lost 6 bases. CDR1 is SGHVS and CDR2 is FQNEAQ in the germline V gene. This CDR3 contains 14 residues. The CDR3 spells CASSKGQGADGYTF. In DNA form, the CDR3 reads TGTGCCAGCAGCAAGGGGCAGGGGGCTGATGGCTACACCTTC.

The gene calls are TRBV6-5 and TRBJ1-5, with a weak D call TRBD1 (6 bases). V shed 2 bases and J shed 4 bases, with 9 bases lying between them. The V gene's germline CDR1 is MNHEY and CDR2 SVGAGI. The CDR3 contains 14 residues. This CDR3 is CASSYVQGNQPQHF. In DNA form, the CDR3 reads TGTGCCAGCAGTTACGTCCAGGGGAATCAGCCCCAGCATTTT.

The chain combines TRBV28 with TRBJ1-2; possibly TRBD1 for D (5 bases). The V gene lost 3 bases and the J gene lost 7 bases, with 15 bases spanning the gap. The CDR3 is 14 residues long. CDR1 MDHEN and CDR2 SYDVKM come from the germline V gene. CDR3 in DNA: TGTGCCAGCAGTTTGGCAGGGTTGAATTCTGGCTACACCTTC. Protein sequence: CASSLAGLNSGYTF.

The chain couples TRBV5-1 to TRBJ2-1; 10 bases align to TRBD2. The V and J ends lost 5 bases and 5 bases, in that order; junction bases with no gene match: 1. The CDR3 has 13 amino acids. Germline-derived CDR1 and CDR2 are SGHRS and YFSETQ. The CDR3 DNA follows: TGCGCCAGCAGACTAGCGGGGAACAATGAGCAGTTCTTC. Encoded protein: CASRLAGNNEQFF.

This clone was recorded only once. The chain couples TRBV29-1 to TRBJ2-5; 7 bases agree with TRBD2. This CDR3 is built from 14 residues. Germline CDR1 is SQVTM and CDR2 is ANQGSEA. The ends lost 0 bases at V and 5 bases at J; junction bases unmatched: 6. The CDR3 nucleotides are TGCAGCGTTGAAGAAGGGAGGGCCATGGAGACCCAGTACTTC. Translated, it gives CSVEEGRAMETQYF.

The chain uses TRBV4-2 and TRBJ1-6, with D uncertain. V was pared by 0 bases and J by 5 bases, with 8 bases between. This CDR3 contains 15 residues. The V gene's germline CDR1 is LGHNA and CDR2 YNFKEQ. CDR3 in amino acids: CASSQEQVHNSPLHF. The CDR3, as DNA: TGTGCCAGCAGCCAAGAACAAGTACATAATTCACCCCTCCACTTT.

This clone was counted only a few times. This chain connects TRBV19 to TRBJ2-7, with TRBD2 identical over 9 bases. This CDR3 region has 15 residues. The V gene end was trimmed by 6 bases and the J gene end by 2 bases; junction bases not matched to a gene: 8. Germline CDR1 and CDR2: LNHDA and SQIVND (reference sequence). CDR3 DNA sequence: TGTGCCAGTAGCTACACTAGCGGGTCCCCCTACGAGCAGTACTTC. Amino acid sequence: CASSYTSGSPYEQYF.

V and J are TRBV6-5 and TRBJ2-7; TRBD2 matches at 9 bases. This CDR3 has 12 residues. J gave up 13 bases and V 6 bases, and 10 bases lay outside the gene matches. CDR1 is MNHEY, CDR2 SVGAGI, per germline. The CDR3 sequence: CASRTIAGAVYF. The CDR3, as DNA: TGTGCCAGCAGAACCATAGCGGGAGCTGTCTACTTC.

The CDR3 DNA sequence: TGTGCCAGCAGCTACCTTGTTACTGGGACAGCACATGGCTACACCTTC. Translation: CASSYLVTGTAHGYTF. This sequence joins TRBV5-5 and TRBJ1-2; 7 nucleotides agree with TRBD1. The germline CDR1 and CDR2 sequences are SGHKS and YYEKEE (reference sequence). The trim removed 3 bases at V and 6 bases at J, leaving 14 bases unmatched. This CDR3 spans 16 amino acids.

The CDR3 loop is CASSFKLSGEEETQYF. For the CDR3, the DNA is TGTGCCAGCAGTTTTAAATTATCTGGAGAGGAGGAGACCCAGTACTTC. The rearrangement joins TRBV28 to TRBJ2-5; D is undetermined. The CDR3 sequence is 16 residues long. V shed 3 bases and J shed 5 bases, with 19 bases lying between them. From germline, CDR1 is MDHEN and CDR2 SYDVKM. Filled out from reference TRBV28 and TRBJ2-5, the complete variable domain reads DVKVTQSSRYLVKRTGEKVFLECVQDMDHENMFWYRQDPGLGLRLIYFSYDVKMKEKGDIPEGYSVSREKKERFSLILESASTNQTSMYLCASSFKLSGEEETQYFGPGTRLLVL.

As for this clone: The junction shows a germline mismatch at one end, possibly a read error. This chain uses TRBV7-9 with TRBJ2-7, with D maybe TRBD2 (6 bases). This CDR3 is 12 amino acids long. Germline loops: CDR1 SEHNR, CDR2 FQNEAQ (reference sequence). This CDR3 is CASSLALEGEAF. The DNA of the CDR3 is TGTGCCAGCAGCCTAGCTCTTGAAGGGGAGGCCTTC. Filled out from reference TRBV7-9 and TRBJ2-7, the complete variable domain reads DTGVSQNPRHKITKRGQNVTFRCDPISEHNRLYWYRQTLGQGPEFLTYFQNEAQLEKSRLLSDRFSAERPKGSFSTLEIQRTEQGDSAMYLCASSLALEGEAFGPGTRLTVT.

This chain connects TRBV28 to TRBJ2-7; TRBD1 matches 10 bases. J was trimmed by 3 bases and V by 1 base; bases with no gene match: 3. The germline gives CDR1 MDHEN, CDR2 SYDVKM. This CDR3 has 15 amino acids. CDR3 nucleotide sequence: TGTGCCAGCAGTTTATTCGGACAGGGGGACTACGAGCAGTACTTC. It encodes CASSLFGQGDYEQYF.

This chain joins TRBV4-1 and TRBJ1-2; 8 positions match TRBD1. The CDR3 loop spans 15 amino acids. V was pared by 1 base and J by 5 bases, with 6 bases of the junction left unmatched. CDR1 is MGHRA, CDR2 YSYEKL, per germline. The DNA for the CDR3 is TGCGCCAGCAGCCAAGGGGCAGGGGGCGGATATGGCTACACCTTC. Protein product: CASSQGAGGGYGYTF.

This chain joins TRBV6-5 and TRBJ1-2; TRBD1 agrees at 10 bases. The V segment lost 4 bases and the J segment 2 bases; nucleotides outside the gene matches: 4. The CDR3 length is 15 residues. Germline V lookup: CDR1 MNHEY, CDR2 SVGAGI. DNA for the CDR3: TGTGCCAGCAGTTCCAGGACAGGGGGGAACTATGGCTACACCTTC. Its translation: CASSSRTGGNYGYTF.